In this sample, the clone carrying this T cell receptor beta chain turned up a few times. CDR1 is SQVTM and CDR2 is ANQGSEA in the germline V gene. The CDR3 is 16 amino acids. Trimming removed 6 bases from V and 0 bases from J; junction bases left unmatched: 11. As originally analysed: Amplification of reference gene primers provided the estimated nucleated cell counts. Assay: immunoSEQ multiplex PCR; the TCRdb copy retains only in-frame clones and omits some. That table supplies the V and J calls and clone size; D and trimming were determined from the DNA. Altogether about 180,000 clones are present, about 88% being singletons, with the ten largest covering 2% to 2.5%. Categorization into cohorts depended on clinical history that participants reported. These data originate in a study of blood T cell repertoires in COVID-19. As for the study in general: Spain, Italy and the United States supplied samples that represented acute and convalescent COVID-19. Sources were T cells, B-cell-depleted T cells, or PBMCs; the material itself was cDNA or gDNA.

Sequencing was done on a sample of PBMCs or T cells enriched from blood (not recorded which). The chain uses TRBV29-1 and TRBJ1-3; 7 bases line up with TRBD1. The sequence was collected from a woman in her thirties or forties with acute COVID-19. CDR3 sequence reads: CSVATGTANSGNTIYF. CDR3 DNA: TGCAGCGTAGCTACCGGGACAGCGAACTCTGGAAACACCATATATTTT.